This T cell receptor beta chain was identified during a study of blood T cell repertoires in COVID-19. Overall study: Both acute and convalescent COVID-19 samples were obtained from the United States, Italy and Spain. PBMCs, B-cell-depleted T cells, or T cells were the source of the cDNA or gDNA that made up the material.

This clone was recorded many times. Germline lookup yields CDR1 SGHVS and CDR2 FQNEAQ. The V and J ends lost 3 bases and 4 bases respectively, with 13 bases between them. There are 15 residues in the CDR3. The data were produced by immunoSEQ multiplex PCR, yet TCRdb's version contains in-frame clones alone and is incomplete. The table records some 150,000 clones, 86% of them present only once. The rearrangement uses TRBV7-8 and TRBJ1-3; possibly TRBD1 for D (6 bases). Sequencing input: peripheral blood. The clonotype was recovered from a woman between 55 and 75 years old with acute or convalescent COVID-19. The CDR3, as DNA: TGTGCCAGCAGCTTGCCTACAGGGCCGGGAAACACCATATATTTT. Translating it yields CASSLPTGPGNTIYF.